Listed below are T cell receptor beta chains from one sample, sequenced in a study of blood T cell repertoires in COVID-19. Data came from immunoSEQ multiplex PCR; TCRdb stores just in-frame clones and leaves some out. The sample comprises around 50,000 clones, about 90% of which are singletons, and approximately 6% rests with the top ten. The sample was peripheral blood. Receptors originate from a man in his sixties or seventies with active COVID-19. The CDR3 runs from the conserved cysteine through the conserved F or W. A D gene is named only where the DNA matches it firmly. Some rows have no size entry. The others give once, few or many, or a class for an expanded clone.

j_call,v_call,clone_size,d_call,cdr3_nt,cdr3_aa
TRBJ1-5,TRBV6-6,NA,NA,TGTGCCAGCAGTTCCACTACCGGAAATCAGCCCCAGCATTTT,CASSSTTGNQPQHF
TRBJ2-5,TRBV6-5,NA,NA,TGTGCCAGCAGTTTGAGGGAGAGAGAGACCCAGTACTTC,CASSLRERETQYF
TRBJ2-5,TRBV4-2,NA,TRBD2,TGTGCCAGCAGCCAAGAACGATCAGCGGGGAACTTAAGGGGCCAGTACTTC,CASSQERSAGNLRGQYF
TRBJ2-6,TRBV4-3,NA,NA,TGCGCCAGCAGCCAACGGACAGCGGGGGCCAACGTCCTGACTTTC,CASSQRTAGANVLTF
TRBJ2-1,TRBV19,NA,NA,TGTGCCAGTAGTATTCAGGGGCAGAATGAGCAGTTCTTC,CASSIQGQNEQFF
TRBJ2-6,TRBV28,NA,NA,TGTGCCAGCAGCGGGTCTGGGGCCAACGTCCTGACTTTC,CASSGSGANVLTF
TRBJ1-4,TRBV19,NA,NA,TGTGCCAGTGCAGGGGTGGGAAATGAAAAACTGTTTTTT,CASAGVGNEKLFF
TRBJ1-5,TRBV19,NA,TRBD1,TGTGCCAGTAGATTTTGGGGACAGGGGGCTGGCAATCAGCCCCAGCATTTT,CASRFWGQGAGNQPQHF
TRBJ1-1,TRBV7-9,NA,NA,TGTGCCAGCAGCTTAGGACAGTTGAACACTGAAGCTTTCTTT,CASSLGQLNTEAFF
TRBJ2-7,TRBV7-9,NA,NA,TGTGCCAGCAGCTTAACGGGTCCCTACGAGCAGTACTTC,CASSLTGPYEQYF
TRBJ2-1,TRBV19,NA,NA,TGTGCCAGTAGTTCACAGGGCAGGCTAAATGAGCAGTTCTTC,CASSSQGRLNEQFF
TRBJ1-2,TRBV25-1,NA,TRBD1,TGTGCCAGCAGTCTAGGGGACAGGGGATATGGCTACACCTTC,CASSLGDRGYGYTF
TRBJ1-5,TRBV18,few,NA,TGTGCCAGCTCCGAGCATAGCAATCAGCCCCAGCATTTT,CASSEHSNQPQHF
TRBJ2-7,TRBV30,NA,NA,TGTGCCTGGAGTCCATCCCTAGGTGAGCAGTACTTC,CAWSPSLGEQYF
TRBJ1-1,TRBV19,NA,NA,TGTGCCAGTAGTATGGGCAGAAACACTGAAGCTTTCTTT,CASSMGRNTEAFF
TRBJ1-1,TRBV7-2,NA,NA,TGTGCCAGCAGCCCCTTTGAAGCGGGGGGCAGGCCTGAAGCTTTCTTT,CASSPFEAGGRPEAFF
TRBJ1-6,TRBV27,NA,NA,TGTGCCAGCAGTTTTATGTCCACGGGGGGGCGTAATTCACCCCTCCACTTT,CASSFMSTGGRNSPLHF
TRBJ1-1,TRBV6-1,NA,NA,TGTGCCAGCAGTGAAGGTGGAGGATGGAGAACTGAAGCTTTCTTT,CASSEGGGWRTEAFF
TRBJ1-1,TRBV24-1,NA,NA,TGTGCCACCAGTGCAGGAATGAACACTGAAGCTTTCTTT,CATSAGMNTEAFF
TRBJ2-3,TRBV6-2/TRBV6-3,NA,TRBD2,TGTGCCAGCAGTTACCGAGGGACTAGGGCCTATGATACGCAGTATTTT,CASSYRGTRAYDTQYF
TRBJ2-7,TRBV30,NA,TRBD1,TGTGCCTGGAGTGGGACAGGGGGCCTATACGAGCAGTACTTC,CAWSGTGGLYEQYF
TRBJ1-2,TRBV9,NA,NA,TGTGCCAGCAGCCCTTCGGGACAAGAAGTCAAGCGGTACACCTTC,CASSPSGQEVKRYTF
TRBJ2-7,TRBV2,NA,TRBD2,TGTGCCAGCAGTTTTGGGACTAGAGGCTACGAGCAGTACTTC,CASSFGTRGYEQYF
TRBJ1-5,TRBV7-9,NA,TRBD1,TGTGCCAGCAGCCAGACAGGGAATAGCAATCAGCCCCAGCATTTT,CASSQTGNSNQPQHF
TRBJ2-5,TRBV20-1,once,NA,TGCAGTGCCGCTCTTGGCGAGACCCAGTACTTC,CSAALGETQYF
TRBJ2-2,TRBV5-6,NA,TRBD1,TGTGCCAGCAGCGCTGTTCAGGGGGATTATCGTCCCGGGGAGCTGTTTTTT,CASSAVQGDYRPGELFF
TRBJ1-4,TRBV2,NA,NA,TGTGCCAGCGGGCGGGGTAGAGGTAATGAAAAACTGTTTTTT,CASGRGRGNEKLFF
TRBJ2-5,TRBV7-9,NA,TRBD1,TGTGCCAGCAGTCCTGGACAGGGTGTGGAGACCCAGTACTTC,CASSPGQGVETQYF
TRBJ2-7,TRBV15,NA,NA,TGTGCCACCAGCAGAGGTAGGACGGGGAGCTCCTACGAGCAGTACTTC,CATSRGRTGSSYEQYF
TRBJ2-7,TRBV5-3,NA,TRBD1,TGTGCCAGAAGCTTGGGATCCCCTCAGGGGGCGGGATACGAGCAGTACTTC,CARSLGSPQGAGYEQYF
TRBJ2-4,TRBV19,once,TRBD2,TGTGCCAGTAGTGAAAGGGAGGGGAACATTCAGTACTTC,CASSEREGNIQYF
TRBJ2-1,TRBV5-5,NA,NA,TGTGCCAGCAGCTTGGGGGCCGGAATCAATGAGCAGTTCTTC,CASSLGAGINEQFF
TRBJ2-2,TRBV11-2,NA,TRBD1,TGTGCCAGCAGCTCGGACAGGGGATCCGGGGAGCTGTTTTTT,CASSSDRGSGELFF
TRBJ2-5,TRBV5-1,NA,TRBD1,TGCGCCAGCAGCCTCGGGACAGCACAAGAGACCCAGTACTTC,CASSLGTAQETQYF
TRBJ2-2,TRBV27,NA,TRBD1,TGTGCCAGCAGTCAACAGGGGTCCGACACCGGGGAGCTGTTTTTT,CASSQQGSDTGELFF
TRBJ1-4,TRBV4-3,NA,TRBD1,TGCGCCAGCAGCGAAGGGACAGGGTACGAAAAACTGTTTTTT,CASSEGTGYEKLFF
TRBJ1-1,TRBV3-1/TRBV3-2,NA,NA,TGTGCCAGCAGCCAAAGGAGTTACACTGAAGCTTTCTTT,CASSQRSYTEAFF
TRBJ1-4,TRBV6-5,NA,TRBD1,TGTGCCAGCAGCCACGGGACAGCAACTAATGAAAAACTGTTTTTT,CASSHGTATNEKLFF
TRBJ1-3,TRBV5-5,NA,NA,TGTGCCAGCAGCGCGGACGGGAACTCTGGAAACACCATATATTTT,CASSADGNSGNTIYF
TRBJ1-1,TRBV19,NA,NA,TGTGCCAGTAGTATTCGCCAGGGTCCCACTGAAGCTTTCTTT,CASSIRQGPTEAFF